This T cell receptor beta chain was profiled in a study of T-cell reconstitution after alpha-beta-depleted transplantation in children. The TCRbeta library was prepared with unique molecular identifiers. TCRdb re-derived calls from the PCR reads in MiXCR, one entry per CDR3 protein. The profile covers around 380,000 distinct CDR3 sequences, with roughly a tenth appearing a single time and roughly 5.5% taken by the ten largest. CDR1 LNHNV and CDR2 YYDKDF come from the germline V gene (reference sequence). Trimming left V 6 bases short and J 1 base short, with 16 bases between. This CDR3 has 15 amino acids.

This chain uses TRBV15 with TRBJ2-7; D may be TRBD2 (5 bases). The sequence was collected from a human donor who donated a stem cell graft to a child with acute myeloid leukemia. This specimen consisted of PBMCs from the stem cell graft donor, obtained from the stem cell graft. The DNA for the CDR3 is TGTGCCACCAGGCGTAGCGACAAACTTTCCTACGAGCAGTACTTC. Translating it yields CATRRSDKLSYEQYF.